The rows below give T cell receptor beta chains drawn from one sample of a study of CD4 T cells in relation to SARS-CoV-2 and coronaviruses. Sequencing used immunoSEQ multiplex PCR; TCRdb keeps in-frame clones, though not all of them. The sample holds about 36,000 clones; around 85% are singletons and the top ten take 6.6%. These TCRs are of unknown antigen specificity. The sample comprised naive CD4+ T cells from PBMCs, cultured in vitro. The receptors derive from an adult with COVID-19. The CDR3 runs from the conserved cysteine through the conserved F or W. The order of the fields is clone size, J gene, D gene, V gene, CDR3 DNA, CDR3 protein. D genes are given only for firm matches. The size field is filled for only some rows; it gives once, few, many or a size class.

>-|TRBJ1-4|-|TRBV18
TGTGCCAGCTCAGAAAGGACAGAAGAAAAACTGTTTTTT
CASSERTEEKLFF
>-|TRBJ2-7|TRBD2|TRBV2
TGTGCCAGCAGAACGGCAGCGGGAGCCTACGAGCAGTACTTC
CASRTAAGAYEQYF
>-|TRBJ1-4|-|TRBV9
TGTGCCAGCAGCCCAAGTGGGAGGGGAGTGCGGGAAAAACTGTTTTTT
CASSPSGRGVREKLFF
>-|TRBJ1-3|-|TRBV11-2
TGTGCCAGCAGCTTAGACGGGCTCGGAAACACCATATATTTT
CASSLDGLGNTIYF
>-|TRBJ2-3|TRBD1|TRBV10-3
TGTGCCATCAGTTCGACAGGGGGCACGAATACGCAGTATTTT
CAISSTGGTNTQYF
>-|TRBJ2-7|TRBD1|TRBV15
TGTGCCACCAGCAGAAGGGGACAGGGGTCCTACGAGCAGTACTTC
CATSRRGQGSYEQYF
>-|TRBJ2-3|-|TRBV2
TGTGCCAGCAGGCGGGCAGAAAGCACAGATACGCAGTATTTT
CASRRAESTDTQYF
>-|TRBJ1-3|-|TRBV30
TGTGCCTGGAGTGTTACTCCAGGGTGGACTGGAAACACCATATATTTT
CAWSVTPGWTGNTIYF
>-|TRBJ1-3|-|TRBV28
TGTGCCAGCAGTCTAAGCCTGGGGCGAGGCTCTGGAAACACCATATATTTT
CASSLSLGRGSGNTIYF
>few|TRBJ2-5|-|TRBV3-1/TRBV3-2
TGTGCCAGCAGCCACCCGCGGGGTTGGGAGACCCAGTACTTC
CASSHPRGWETQYF
>few|TRBJ1-2|-|TRBV12-3/TRBV12-4
TGTGCCAGCAGCCAGGCAAACTATGGCTACACCTTC
CASSQANYGYTF
>-|TRBJ2-2|-|TRBV10-3
TGTGCCATCAATAAGGCAGGGGCCACCGGGGAGCTGTTTTTT
CAINKAGATGELFF
>once|TRBJ1-3|-|TRBV4-2
TGTGCCAGCAGCCAAGACTTAGGGGAGCGGGGAAACACCATATATTTT
CASSQDLGERGNTIYF
>-|TRBJ2-3|-|TRBV24-1
TGTGCCACCGGGGTGCGGGGAGCCACAGATACGCAGTATTTT
CATGVRGATDTQYF
>-|TRBJ2-5|TRBD1|TRBV7-2
TGTGCCAGCAGCTCTGACAGGGTGCAAGAGACCCAGTACTTC
CASSSDRVQETQYF
>-|TRBJ2-6|-|TRBV20-1
TGCAGTGCTAGTTCCTCTGGGGCCAACGTCCTGACTTTC
CSASSSGANVLTF
>few|TRBJ1-6|-|TRBV4-1
TGCGCCAGCAGCCAACGTACGACAGGTCCCAATTCACCCCTCCACTTT
CASSQRTTGPNSPLHF
>-|TRBJ2-7|TRBD2|TRBV28
TGTGCCAGCCAAGGGACTAGCGACGAGCAGTACTTC
CASQGTSDEQYF
>-|TRBJ2-5|-|TRBV18
TGTGCCAGCTCACCAGTCGCACAAGAGACCCAGTACTTC
CASSPVAQETQYF
>-|TRBJ2-7|TRBD1|TRBV3-1/TRBV3-2
TGTGCCAGCAGCCAAGCCGGGACAGAAGGGCAGTACTTC
CASSQAGTEGQYF
>-|TRBJ2-3|TRBD2|TRBV28
TGTGCCAGCAGTCCTCGGACTAGTCCAGATACGCAGTATTTT
CASSPRTSPDTQYF
>-|TRBJ2-1|-|TRBV19
TGTGCCAGTAGTAGACTAGGCGCTGAGCAGTTCTTC
CASSRLGAEQFF
>few|TRBJ2-7|TRBD2|TRBV4-1
TGCGCCAGCAGCCCGGGGACTAGCTCCTACGAGCAGTACTTC
CASSPGTSSYEQYF
>-|TRBJ1-5|TRBD1|TRBV7-2
TGTGCCAGCAGCCTCACACCAGGGGGAATTCAGCCCCAGCATTTT
CASSLTPGGIQPQHF
>-|TRBJ1-3|-|TRBV12-3/TRBV12-4
TGTGCCAGCAGCTCTGGAAACACCATATATTTT
CASSSGNTIYF
>-|TRBJ2-5|TRBD2|TRBV7-8
TGTGCCAGCAGCCACTGGGCGCTGACTAGCGAACAAGAGACCCAGTACTTC
CASSHWALTSEQETQYF
>-|TRBJ2-1|-|TRBV9
TGTGCCAGCAGCGTAGGGTCGGCGGTCTTTAAGGAGCAGTTCTTC
CASSVGSAVFKEQFF
>-|TRBJ2-7|-|TRBV28
TGTGCCAGCAGTTTTTCTCCGAGAGAATACGAGCAGTACTTC
CASSFSPREYEQYF
>-|TRBJ2-1|-|TRBV19
TGTGCCAGTAGTATAGCGGACTACAATGAGCAGTTCTTC
CASSIADYNEQFF
>-|TRBJ2-1|-|TRBV4-3
TGCGCCAGCAGCCAAGAACCAGGCCCCCGTTACAATGAGCAGTTCTTC
CASSQEPGPRYNEQFF
>-|TRBJ2-1|-|TRBV3-1/TRBV3-2
TGTGCCAGCAGCCAAGTACTTTGGGGCGGAAACGAAGCACACCTTTACAATGAGCAGTTCTTC
CASSQVLWGGNEAHLYNEQFF
>-|TRBJ2-1|TRBD2|TRBV5-1
TGCGCCAGCAGCTTTCGACTAGCAGCCTACAATGAGCAGTTCTTC
CASSFRLAAYNEQFF
>-|TRBJ1-5|-|TRBV5-1
TGCGCCAGCAGCGTAGATGGGGGGAGCAATCAGCCCCAGCATTTT
CASSVDGGSNQPQHF
>-|TRBJ2-7|TRBD2|TRBV7-9
TGTGCCAGCAGCTTAGGTACTAGCGGGAGTGATTACGAGCAGTACTTC
CASSLGTSGSDYEQYF
>-|TRBJ1-1|TRBD1|TRBV12-5
TGTGCTAGTGGTTTGGCCATCGGGACAGGGAAGAACACTGAAGCTTTCTTT
CASGLAIGTGKNTEAFF
>-|TRBJ1-5|TRBD1|TRBV19
TGTGCCAGTAGTATGGGACAGTTAAGCAATCAGCCCCAGCATTTT
CASSMGQLSNQPQHF
>-|TRBJ2-1|-|TRBV15
TGTGCCACCAGCAGAGATCTAGTCAACCCGGCAAACAATGAGCAGTTCTTC
CATSRDLVNPANNEQFF
>-|TRBJ2-7|-|TRBV9
TGTGCCAGCAGCGTAGATGGGGGGCGCGAGCAGTACTTC
CASSVDGGREQYF
>-|TRBJ2-7|TRBD2|TRBV5-4
TGTGCCAGCAGCACCTCTAGCGGGAGGGCCGTCGAGCAGTACTTC
CASSTSSGRAVEQYF
>once|TRBJ2-3|-|TRBV5-5
TGTGCCAGCAGCCCAGCGGATACGCAGTATTTT
CASSPADTQYF
>once|TRBJ2-2|TRBD1|TRBV29-1
TGCAGCGCCGGACAGGGGACCCCCACCGGGGAGCTGTTTTTT
CSAGQGTPTGELFF
>-|TRBJ1-1|TRBD1|TRBV3-1/TRBV3-2
TGTGCCAGCAGCCGCGGACAGGGATACACTGAAGCTTTCTTT
CASSRGQGYTEAFF
>once|TRBJ1-2|-|TRBV2
TGTGCCAGCAGTGACGCAGCTAACTATGGCTACACCTTC
CASSDAANYGYTF
>-|TRBJ2-3|TRBD1|TRBV28
TGTGCCAGCAGTAAGGGACAGGGTCGCACAGATACGCAGTATTTT
CASSKGQGRTDTQYF
>-|TRBJ1-2|-|TRBV19
TGTGCCAGTAGCCGAGAAGTCCCTAACTATGGCTACACCTTC
CASSREVPNYGYTF
>-|TRBJ2-5|-|TRBV2
TGTGCCAGCAGATACCGCAGCGGGCACCAAGAGACCCAGTACTTC
CASRYRSGHQETQYF
>-|TRBJ2-1|-|TRBV2
TGTGCCAGCAGTGGGCGGCGGGGACGCTCCTACAATGAGCAGTTCTTC
CASSGRRGRSYNEQFF
>-|TRBJ2-6|TRBD2|TRBV5-4
TGTGCCAGCAGCTTGTTGACAGCGGGAGCTGGGGCCAACGTCCTGACTTTC
CASSLLTAGAGANVLTF
>-|TRBJ2-3|TRBD2|TRBV5-4
TGTGCCAGCAGTGGGACTAGCACCACAGATACGCAGTATTTT
CASSGTSTTDTQYF
>-|TRBJ2-5|-|TRBV5-4
TGTGCCAGCAGCAAACCGGCGGACAGCGACGGGGGAACCCAGTACTTC
CASSKPADSDGGTQYF